Presented here are 2 T cell receptor beta chains from one specimen sequenced in a study of blood T cell repertoires in COVID-19. TCRdb keeps only in-frame clones here, not all; method: immunoSEQ multiplex PCR. This sample has around 130,000 clones; approximately 80% occur once, and the top ten carry 12%. Material for sequencing was peripheral blood. All receptors come from a woman aged 55-69 years with acute or convalescent COVID-19.

The V gene is TRBV9, the J gene TRBJ1-1; no reliable D call. Germline V CDR1 and CDR2: SGDLS, YYNGEE. This CDR3 has 15 amino acids. The germline V and J ends were trimmed by 0 bases and 4 bases, with 13 bases remaining between them. In DNA form, the CDR3 reads TGTGCCAGCAGCGTAGGTTGGGAGGGATTCACTGAAGCTTTCTTT. This encodes CASSVGWEGFTEAFF.

The V call is TRBV7-2, the J call TRBJ2-7, with D perhaps TRBD1 (6 bases). CDR3 size: 13 residues. V was pared by 1 base and J by 7 bases, with 11 bases between. The germline V gene encodes CDR1 SGHTA and CDR2 FQGNSA. DNA of the CDR3: TGTGCCAGCAGCTTAGTCGGCAGGGGTGAGCAGTACTTC. Encoded protein: CASSLVGRGEQYF.